The TCR beta chain under discussion was sequenced for a study of CD8 T cells in ankylosing spondylitis. From the 5' RACE reads, TCRdb called clonotypes with MiXCR, one entry per CDR3 protein. Among some 180,000 distinct CDR3 sequences listed, 15% to 20% were seen once. CDR1 and CDR2 (germline): MNHEY, SVGEGT. V gave up 7 bases and J gave up 2 bases, with 6 bases separating them. The CDR3 covers 11 residues. This clonotype occurred many times. The chain uses TRBV6-2 or TRBV6-3 and TRBJ2-7; D is unclear. What was sequenced was blood, either unsorted or a sorted T cell fraction (not recorded which). The sequence was collected from a male donor aged 5 to 30 with ankylosing spondylitis or in good health (not recorded which). As DNA, the CDR3 is TGTGCCAGCACCGAAGCCTACGAGCAGTACTTC. Translation: CASTEAYEQYF.